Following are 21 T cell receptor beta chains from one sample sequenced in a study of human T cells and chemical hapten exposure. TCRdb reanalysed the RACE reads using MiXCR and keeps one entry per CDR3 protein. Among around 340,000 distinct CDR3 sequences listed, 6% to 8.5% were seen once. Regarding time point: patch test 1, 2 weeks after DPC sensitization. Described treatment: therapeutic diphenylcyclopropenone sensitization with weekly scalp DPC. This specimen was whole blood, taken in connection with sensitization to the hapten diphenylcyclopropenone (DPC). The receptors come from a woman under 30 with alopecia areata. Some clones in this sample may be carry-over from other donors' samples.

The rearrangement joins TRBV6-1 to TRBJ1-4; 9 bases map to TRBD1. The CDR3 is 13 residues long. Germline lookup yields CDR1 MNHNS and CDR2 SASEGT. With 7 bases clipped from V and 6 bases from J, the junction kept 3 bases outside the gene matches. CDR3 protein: CASNRDRDEKLFF. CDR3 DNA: TGTGCCAGCAACCGGGACAGGGATGAAAAACTGTTTTTT.

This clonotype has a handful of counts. The CDR3 DNA is TGTGCCAGCAGTTACTCTCTCCGGCGGAGCGGGGAGCTGTTTTTT. Its protein is CASSYSLRRSGELFF. The J gene is TRBJ2-2, the V gene TRBV6-6; D uncertain. The CDR3 consists of 15 residues. Trimming shortened V by 0 bases and J by 7 bases, and 12 bases separated the two germline ends. Germline V gene lookup returns CDR1 MNHNY and CDR2 SVGAGI (reference sequence).

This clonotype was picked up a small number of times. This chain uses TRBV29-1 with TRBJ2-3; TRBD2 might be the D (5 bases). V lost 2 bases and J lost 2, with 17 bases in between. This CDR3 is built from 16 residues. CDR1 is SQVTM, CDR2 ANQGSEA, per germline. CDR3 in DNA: TGCAGCGTTGAAAAGCTAGAGGGTGGGAACACAGATACGCAGTATTTT. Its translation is CSVEKLEGGNTDTQYF.

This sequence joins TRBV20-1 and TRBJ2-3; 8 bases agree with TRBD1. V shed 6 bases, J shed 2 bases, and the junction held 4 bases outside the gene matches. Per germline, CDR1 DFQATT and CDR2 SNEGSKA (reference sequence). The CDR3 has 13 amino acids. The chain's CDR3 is CSAGDRNTDTQYF. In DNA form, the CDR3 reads TGCAGTGCGGGGGACAGGAACACAGATACGCAGTATTTT.

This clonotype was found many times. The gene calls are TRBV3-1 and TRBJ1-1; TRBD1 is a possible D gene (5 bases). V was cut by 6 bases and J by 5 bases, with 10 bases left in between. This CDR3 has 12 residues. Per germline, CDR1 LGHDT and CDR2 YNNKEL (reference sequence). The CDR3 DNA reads TGTGCCAGCAGTCGGGACGTTACTGAAGCTTTCTTT. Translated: CASSRDVTEAFF.

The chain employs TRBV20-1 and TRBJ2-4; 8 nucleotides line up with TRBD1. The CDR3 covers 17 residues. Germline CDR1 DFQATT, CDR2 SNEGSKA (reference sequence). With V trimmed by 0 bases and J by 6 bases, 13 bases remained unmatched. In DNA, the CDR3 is TGCAGTGCTAGAGATCCCCTGGCAGGGGGCAACCTAAACATTCAGTACTTC. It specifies CSARDPLAGGNLNIQYF.

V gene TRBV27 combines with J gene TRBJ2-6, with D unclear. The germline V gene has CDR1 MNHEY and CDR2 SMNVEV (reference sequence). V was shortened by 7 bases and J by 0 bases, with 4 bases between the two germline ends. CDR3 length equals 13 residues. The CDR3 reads CASKLSGANVLTF. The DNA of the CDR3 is TGTGCCAGCAAGCTCTCTGGGGCCAACGTCCTGACTTTC.

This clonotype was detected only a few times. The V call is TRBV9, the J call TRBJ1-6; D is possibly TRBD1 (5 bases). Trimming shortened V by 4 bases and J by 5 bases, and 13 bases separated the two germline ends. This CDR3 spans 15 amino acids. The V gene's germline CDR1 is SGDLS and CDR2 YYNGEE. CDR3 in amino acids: CASSSSGGDNSPLHF. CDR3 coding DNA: TGTGCCAGCAGCTCCAGTGGGGGAGATAATTCACCCCTCCACTTT.

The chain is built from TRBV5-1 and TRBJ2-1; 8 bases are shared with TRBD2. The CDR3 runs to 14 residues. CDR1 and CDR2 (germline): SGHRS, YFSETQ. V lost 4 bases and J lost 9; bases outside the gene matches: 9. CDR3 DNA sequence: TGCGCCAGCAGCCCGCCGGGACTAGTTGGTGAGCAGTTCTTC. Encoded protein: CASSPPGLVGEQFF.

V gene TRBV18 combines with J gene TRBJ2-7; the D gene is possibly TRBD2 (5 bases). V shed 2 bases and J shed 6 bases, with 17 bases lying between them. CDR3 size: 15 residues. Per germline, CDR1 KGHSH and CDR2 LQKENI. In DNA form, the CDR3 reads TGTGCCAGCTCACCAACCCGGGCAGGAGGCTTCGAGCAGTACTTC. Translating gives CASSPTRAGGFEQYF.

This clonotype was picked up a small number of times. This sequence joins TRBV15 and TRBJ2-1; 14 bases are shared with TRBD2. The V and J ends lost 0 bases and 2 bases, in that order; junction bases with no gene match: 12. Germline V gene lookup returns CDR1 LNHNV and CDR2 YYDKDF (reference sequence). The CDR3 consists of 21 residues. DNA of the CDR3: TGTGCCACCAGCAGAGATCCCGGACTAGCGGGGGGTCCCCTTCCCTACAATGAGCAGTTCTTC. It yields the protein CATSRDPGLAGGPLPYNEQFF.

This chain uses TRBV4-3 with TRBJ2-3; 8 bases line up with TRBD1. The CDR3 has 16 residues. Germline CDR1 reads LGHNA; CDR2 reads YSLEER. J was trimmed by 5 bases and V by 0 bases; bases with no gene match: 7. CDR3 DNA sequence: TGCGCCAGCAGCCAAGACGCCAGGGGGCGCCGAGATACGCAGTATTTT. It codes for CASSQDARGRRDTQYF.

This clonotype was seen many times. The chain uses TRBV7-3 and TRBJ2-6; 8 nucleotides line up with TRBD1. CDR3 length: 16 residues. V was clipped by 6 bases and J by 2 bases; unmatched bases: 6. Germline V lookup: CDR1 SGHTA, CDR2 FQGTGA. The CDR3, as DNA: TGTGCCAGCAGTCCTACAGGGGGTACTGGGGCCAACGTCCTGACTTTC. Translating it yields CASSPTGGTGANVLTF.

Here the CDR3 DNA reads TGTGCCAGCAGTTGGACAGGGGCGGACCAGCCCCAGCATTTT. Its translation: CASSWTGADQPQHF. This chain joins TRBV27 and TRBJ1-5, with 9 bases aligning to TRBD1. Per the germline V gene, CDR1 is MNHEY and CDR2 is SMNVEV (reference sequence). The CDR3 length is 14 residues. Trimming took 4 bases from V and 7 from J; bases not matched to a gene: 5.

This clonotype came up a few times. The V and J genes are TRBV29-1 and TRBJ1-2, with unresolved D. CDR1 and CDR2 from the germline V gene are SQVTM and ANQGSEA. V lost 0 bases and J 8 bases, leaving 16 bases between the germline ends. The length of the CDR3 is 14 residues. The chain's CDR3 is CSVEDDRLLDGYTF. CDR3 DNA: TGCAGCGTTGAAGATGACCGTCTACTGGACGGCTACACCTTC.

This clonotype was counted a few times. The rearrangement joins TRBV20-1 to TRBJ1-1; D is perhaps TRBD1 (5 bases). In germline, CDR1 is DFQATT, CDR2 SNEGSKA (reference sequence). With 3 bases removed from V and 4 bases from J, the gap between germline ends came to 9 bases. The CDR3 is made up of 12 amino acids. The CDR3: CSARWGVTEAFF. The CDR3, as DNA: TGCAGTGCTAGGTGGGGGGTCACTGAAGCTTTCTTT.

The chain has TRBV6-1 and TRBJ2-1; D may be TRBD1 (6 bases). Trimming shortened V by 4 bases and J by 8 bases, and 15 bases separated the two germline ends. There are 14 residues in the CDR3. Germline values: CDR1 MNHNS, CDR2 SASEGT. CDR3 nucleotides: TGTGCCAGCAGTGGGGAACAGGGCTGGGATGAGCAGTTCTTC. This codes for CASSGEQGWDEQFF.

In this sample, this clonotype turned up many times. CDR3 nucleotides: TGCGCCAGCAGGCAGGGTTACGAGCAGTACTTC. This gives the protein CASRQGYEQYF. This rearrangement joins TRBV10-2 to TRBJ2-7, with a weak D call TRBD1 (5 bases). From germline, CDR1 is WSHSY and CDR2 SAAADI. V was cut by 6 bases and J by 4 bases, with 7 bases left in between. CDR3 length equals 11 residues.

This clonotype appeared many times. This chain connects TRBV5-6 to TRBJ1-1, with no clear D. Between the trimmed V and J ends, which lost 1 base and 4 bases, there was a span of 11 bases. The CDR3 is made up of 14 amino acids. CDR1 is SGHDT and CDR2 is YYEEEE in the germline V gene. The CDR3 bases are TGTGCCAGCAGCTTGTATCAGTCTTTCACTGAAGCTTTCTTT. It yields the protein CASSLYQSFTEAFF.

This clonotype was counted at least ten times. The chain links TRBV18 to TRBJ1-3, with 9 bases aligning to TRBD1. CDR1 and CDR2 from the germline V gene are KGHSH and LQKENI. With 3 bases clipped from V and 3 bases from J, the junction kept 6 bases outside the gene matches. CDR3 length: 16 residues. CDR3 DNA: TGTGCCAGCTCACCCAACAGGGGGCACGTTGGAAACACCATATATTTT. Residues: CASSPNRGHVGNTIYF.

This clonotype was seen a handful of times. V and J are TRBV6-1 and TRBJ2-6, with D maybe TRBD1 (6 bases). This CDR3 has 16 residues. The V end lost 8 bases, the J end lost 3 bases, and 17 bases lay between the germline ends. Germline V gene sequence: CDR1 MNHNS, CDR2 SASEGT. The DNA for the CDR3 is TGTGCCAGCTATCTTTTAGCAGGGGTTGGGGCCAACGTCCTGACTTTC. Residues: CASYLLAGVGANVLTF.